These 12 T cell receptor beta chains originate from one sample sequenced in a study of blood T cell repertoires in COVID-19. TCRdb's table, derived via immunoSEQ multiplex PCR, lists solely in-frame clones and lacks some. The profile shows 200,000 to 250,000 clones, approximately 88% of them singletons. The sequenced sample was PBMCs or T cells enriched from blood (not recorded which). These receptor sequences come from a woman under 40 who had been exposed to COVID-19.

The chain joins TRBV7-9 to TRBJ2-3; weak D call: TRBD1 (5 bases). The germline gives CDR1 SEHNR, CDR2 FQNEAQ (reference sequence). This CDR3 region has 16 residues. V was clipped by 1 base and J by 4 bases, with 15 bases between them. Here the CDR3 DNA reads TGTGCCAGCAGCTTAGTAGCAGGGAAAGCCGCAGATACGCAGTATTTT. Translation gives CASSLVAGKAADTQYF.

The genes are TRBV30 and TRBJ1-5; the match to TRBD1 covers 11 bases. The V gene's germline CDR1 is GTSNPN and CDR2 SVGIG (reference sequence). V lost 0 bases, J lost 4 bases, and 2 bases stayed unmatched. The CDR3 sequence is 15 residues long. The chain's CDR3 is CAWSVGTGGNQPQHF. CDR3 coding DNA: TGTGCCTGGAGTGTGGGGACAGGGGGAAATCAGCCCCAGCATTTT. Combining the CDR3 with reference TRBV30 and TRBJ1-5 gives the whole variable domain SQTIHQWPATLVQPVGSPLSLECTVEGTSNPNLYWYRQAAGRGLQLLFYSVGIGQISSEVPQNLSASRPQDRQFILSSKKLLLSDSGFYLCAWSVGTGGNQPQHFGDGTRLSIL.

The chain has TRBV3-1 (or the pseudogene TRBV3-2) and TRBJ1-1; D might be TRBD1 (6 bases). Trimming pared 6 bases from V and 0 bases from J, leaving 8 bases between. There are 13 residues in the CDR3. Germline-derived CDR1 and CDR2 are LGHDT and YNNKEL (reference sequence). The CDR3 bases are TGTGCCAGCAGGCGACAGGTGAACACTGAAGCTTTCTTT. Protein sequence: CASRRQVNTEAFF.

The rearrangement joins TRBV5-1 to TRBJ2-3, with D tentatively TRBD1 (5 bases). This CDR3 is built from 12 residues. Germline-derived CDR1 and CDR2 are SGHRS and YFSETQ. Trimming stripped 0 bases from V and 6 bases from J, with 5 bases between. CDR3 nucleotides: TGCGCCAGCAGCTTGGCAGGGGATACGCAGTATTTT. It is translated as CASSLAGDTQYF.

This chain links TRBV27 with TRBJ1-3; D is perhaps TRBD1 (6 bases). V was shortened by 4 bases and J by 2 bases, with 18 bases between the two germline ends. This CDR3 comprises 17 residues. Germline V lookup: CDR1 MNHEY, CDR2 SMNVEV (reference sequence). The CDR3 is CASSSQSGQWAGNTIYF. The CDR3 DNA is TGTGCCAGCAGTTCACAGTCCGGACAGTGGGCTGGAAACACCATATATTTT.

The CDR3 sequence is CASSRQGWEKLFF. The CDR3 DNA reads as TGTGCCAGCAGTAGACAGGGGTGGGAAAAACTGTTTTTT. The chain has TRBV25-1 and TRBJ1-4, with 8 bases lining up with TRBD1. The trim removed 5 bases at V and 8 bases at J, leaving 4 bases unmatched. In germline, CDR1 is MGHDK, CDR2 SYGVNS. This CDR3 spans 13 amino acids.

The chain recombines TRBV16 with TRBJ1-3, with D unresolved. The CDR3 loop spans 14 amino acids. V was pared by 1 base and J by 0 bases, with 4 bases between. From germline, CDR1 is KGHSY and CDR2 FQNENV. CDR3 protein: CASSQYGSGNTIYF. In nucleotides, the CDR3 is TGTGCCAGCAGCCAATACGGCTCTGGAAACACCATATATTTT.

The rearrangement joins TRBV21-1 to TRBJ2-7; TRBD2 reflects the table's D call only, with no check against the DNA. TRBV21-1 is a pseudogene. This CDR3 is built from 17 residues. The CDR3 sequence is CASTMDRTSGGGYEQYF. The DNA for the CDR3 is TGTGCCAGCACCATGGATCGGACTAGCGGGGGTGGGTACGAGCAGTACTTC.

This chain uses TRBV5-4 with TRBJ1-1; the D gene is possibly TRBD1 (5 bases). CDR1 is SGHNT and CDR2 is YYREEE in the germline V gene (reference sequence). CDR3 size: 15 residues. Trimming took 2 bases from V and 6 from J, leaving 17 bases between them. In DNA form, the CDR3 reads TGTGCCAGCAGCTTCAAGTCTGGTGGGGCCCCTGAAGCTTTCTTT. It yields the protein CASSFKSGGAPEAFF.

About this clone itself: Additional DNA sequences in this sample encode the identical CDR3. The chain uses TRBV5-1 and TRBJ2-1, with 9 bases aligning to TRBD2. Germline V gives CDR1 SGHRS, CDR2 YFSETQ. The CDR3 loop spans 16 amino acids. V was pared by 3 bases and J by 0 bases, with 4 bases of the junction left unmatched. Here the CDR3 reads CASSSISGSSYNEQFF. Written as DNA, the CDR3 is TGCGCCAGCAGCTCCATTAGCGGGAGCTCCTACAATGAGCAGTTCTTC.

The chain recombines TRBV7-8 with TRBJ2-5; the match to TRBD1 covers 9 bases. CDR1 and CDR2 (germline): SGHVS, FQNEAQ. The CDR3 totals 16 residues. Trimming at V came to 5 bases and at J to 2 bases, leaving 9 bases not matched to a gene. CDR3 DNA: TGTGCCAGCAGCGCCCGGGACAGGGCGTTACAAGAGACCCAGTACTTC. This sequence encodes CASSARDRALQETQYF.

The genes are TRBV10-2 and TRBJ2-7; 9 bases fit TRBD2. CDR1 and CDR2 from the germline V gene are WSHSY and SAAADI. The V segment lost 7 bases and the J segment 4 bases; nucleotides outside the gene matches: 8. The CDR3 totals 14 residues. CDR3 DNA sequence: TGCGCCAGCAACAAGGGACTAGCCAAATACGAGCAGTACTTC. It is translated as CASNKGLAKYEQYF.